Below, one T cell receptor (beta chain) is given with its context. Its cognate antigen is unknown. Method: immunoSEQ multiplex PCR; TCRdb's copy keeps in-frame clones and lacks some. The profile shows roughly 110,000 clones, about 90% of them singletons. This record comes from a study of T cell responses to AZD1222 COVID-19 vaccine. General study results and limits: Among the donors, most were white British and more were female, and clonal diversity was possibly underestimated. The study found Spike-specific TCR breadth and depth rose after two AZD1222 doses. Distributed over spike, vaccine-associated CD4 TCRs predominated at 160-218 and 743-854. The study sampled repertoires only after the peak T cell response.

V gave up 5 bases and J gave up 0 bases, with 14 bases separating them. Looked up from germline, CDR1 is SNHLY and CDR2 is FYNNEI. CDR3 length: 16 amino acids. The input for sequencing was peripheral blood, taken 28 days after the second AZD1222 dose. The rearrangement joins TRBV2 to TRBJ1-3, with D possibly matching TRBD1 (5 bases). This clonotype was sampled from an adult who received the AZD1222 COVID-19 vaccine. Written as DNA, the CDR3 is TGTGCCAGCAGTACAGGACACGTATCCTCTGGAAACACCATATATTTT. The encoded protein is CASSTGHVSSGNTIYF. Looking up the rest from reference TRBV2 and TRBJ1-3 gives the full variable domain: EPEVTQTPSHQVTQMGQEVILRCVPISNHLYFYWYRQILGQKVEFLVSFYNNEISEKSEIFDDQFSVERPDGSNFTLKIRSTKLEDSAMYFCASSTGHVSSGNTIYFGEGSWLTVV.